This TCR beta chain was identified during a study of CXCR3-negative and CXCR3-positive naive CD8 T cells. Study context: Libraries each contributed about 1.5 +/- 0.3 million TRB reads, for about 135 million in total.

Notes on the study in general: Similar levels of surface CD5 were seen between naive subsets; TCR strength was inferred from TRB CDR3 properties. CXCR3-positive naive cells carried more hydrophobic TRB CDR3s than CXCR3-negative naive cells did.

About 310,000 cells per CD8+ T cell subset were flow-sorted in triplicate. Details on this clonotype: Its antigen is as yet unknown.

This CDR3 is 16 amino acids long. The V gene's germline CDR1 is SEHNR and CDR2 FQNEAQ (reference sequence). The TRB libraries of cDNA were built by UMI-labeled 5' RACE. TCRdb reworked the 5' RACE reads into one entry per CDR3 protein, no DNA. This listing includes some 60,000 distinct CDR3 sequences. This chain joins TRBV7-9 and TRBJ2-7; TCRdb calls TRBD2, which cannot be checked without DNA. The sequence derives from a human donor in good health. Some clones in this sample may be carry-over from other donors' samples. The sample comprised naive CXCR3+ CD8+ T cells from blood. Subset indicated: CD45RO-CCR7+CD27+CD95- naive CD8+ T cells expressing CXCR3 (TNR3+). This chain's CDR3 is CASSLPPSGAAYEQYF.